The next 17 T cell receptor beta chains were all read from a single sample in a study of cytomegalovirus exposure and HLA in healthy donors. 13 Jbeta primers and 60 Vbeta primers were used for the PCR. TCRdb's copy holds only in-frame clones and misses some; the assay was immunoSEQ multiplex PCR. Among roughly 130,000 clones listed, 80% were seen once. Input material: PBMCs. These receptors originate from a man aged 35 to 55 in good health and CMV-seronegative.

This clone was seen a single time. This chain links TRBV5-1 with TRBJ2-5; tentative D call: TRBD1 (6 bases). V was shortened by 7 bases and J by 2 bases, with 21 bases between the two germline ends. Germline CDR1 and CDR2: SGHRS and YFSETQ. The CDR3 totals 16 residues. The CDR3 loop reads CASRAIEDSPQETQYF. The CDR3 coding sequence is TGCGCCAGCCGTGCAATCGAGGACAGCCCTCAAGAGACCCAGTACTTC.

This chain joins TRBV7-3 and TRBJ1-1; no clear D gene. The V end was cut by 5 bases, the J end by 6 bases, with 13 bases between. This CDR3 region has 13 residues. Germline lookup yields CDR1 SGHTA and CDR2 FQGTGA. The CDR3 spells CASSQEWSAEAFF. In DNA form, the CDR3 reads TGTGCCAGCAGCCAAGAATGGTCGGCTGAAGCTTTCTTT.

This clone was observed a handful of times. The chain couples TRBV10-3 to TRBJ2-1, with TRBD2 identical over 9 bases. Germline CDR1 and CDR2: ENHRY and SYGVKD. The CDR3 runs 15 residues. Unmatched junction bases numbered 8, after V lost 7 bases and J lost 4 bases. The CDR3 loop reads CAITGVLAGYNEQFF. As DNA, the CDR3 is TGTGCCATCACCGGAGTACTAGCGGGTTACAATGAGCAGTTCTTC.

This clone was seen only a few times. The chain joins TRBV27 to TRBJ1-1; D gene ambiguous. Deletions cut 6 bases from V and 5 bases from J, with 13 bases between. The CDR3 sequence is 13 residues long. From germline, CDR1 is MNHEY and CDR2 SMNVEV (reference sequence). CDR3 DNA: TGTGCCAGCAGAGAGTTCGGGTGGACTGAAGCTTTCTTT. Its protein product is CASREFGWTEAFF.

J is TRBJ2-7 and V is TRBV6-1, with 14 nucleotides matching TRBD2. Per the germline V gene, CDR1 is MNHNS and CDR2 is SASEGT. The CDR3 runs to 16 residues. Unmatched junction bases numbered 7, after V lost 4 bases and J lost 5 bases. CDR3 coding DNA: TGTGCCAGCAGTGCCCGGACTAGCGGGAGGAGCGACGAGCAGTACTTC. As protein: CASSARTSGRSDEQYF.

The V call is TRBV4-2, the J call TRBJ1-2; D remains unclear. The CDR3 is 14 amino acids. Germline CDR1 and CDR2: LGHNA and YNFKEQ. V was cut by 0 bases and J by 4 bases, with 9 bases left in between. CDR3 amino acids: CASSQEDRGYGYTF. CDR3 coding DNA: TGTGCCAGCAGCCAAGAAGACCGGGGCTATGGCTACACCTTC.

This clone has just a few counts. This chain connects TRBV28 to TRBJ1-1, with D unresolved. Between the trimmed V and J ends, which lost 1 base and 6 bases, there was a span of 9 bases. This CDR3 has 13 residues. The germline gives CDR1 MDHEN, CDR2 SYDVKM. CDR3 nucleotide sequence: TGTGCCAGCAGTTTATCAGGCAGAGCTGAAGCTTTCTTT. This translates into CASSLSGRAEAFF.

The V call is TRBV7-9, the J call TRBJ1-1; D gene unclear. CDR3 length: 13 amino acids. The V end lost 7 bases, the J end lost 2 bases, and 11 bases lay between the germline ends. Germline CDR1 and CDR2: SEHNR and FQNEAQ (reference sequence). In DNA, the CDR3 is TGTGCCAGCAAAAATGGAGGTAACACTGAAGCTTTCTTT. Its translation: CASKNGGNTEAFF. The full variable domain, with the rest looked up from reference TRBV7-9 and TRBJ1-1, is DTGVSQNPRHKITKRGQNVTFRCDPISEHNRLYWYRQTLGQGPEFLTYFQNEAQLEKSRLLSDRFSAERPKGSFSTLEIQRTEQGDSAMYLCASKNGGNTEAFFGQGTRLTVV.

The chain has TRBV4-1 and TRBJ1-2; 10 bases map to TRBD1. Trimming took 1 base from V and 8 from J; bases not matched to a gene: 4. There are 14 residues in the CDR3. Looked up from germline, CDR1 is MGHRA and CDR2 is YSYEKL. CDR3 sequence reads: CASSQGTGGRGYTF. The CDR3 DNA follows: TGCGCCAGCAGCCAAGGGACAGGGGGGCGAGGCTACACCTTC.

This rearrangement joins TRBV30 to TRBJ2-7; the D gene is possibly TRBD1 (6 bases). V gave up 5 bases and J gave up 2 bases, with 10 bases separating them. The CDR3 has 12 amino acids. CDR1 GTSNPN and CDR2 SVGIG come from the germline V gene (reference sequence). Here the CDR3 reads CAWGTTPYEQYF. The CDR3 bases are TGTGCCTGGGGGACAACTCCCTACGAGCAGTACTTC.

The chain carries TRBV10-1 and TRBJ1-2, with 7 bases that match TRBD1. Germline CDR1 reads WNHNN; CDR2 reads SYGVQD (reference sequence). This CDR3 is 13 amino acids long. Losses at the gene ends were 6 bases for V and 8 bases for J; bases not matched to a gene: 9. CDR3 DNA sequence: TGCGCCAGCAGCGCCGACAGGGCAGGCGGCTACACCTTC. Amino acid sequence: CASSADRAGGYTF.

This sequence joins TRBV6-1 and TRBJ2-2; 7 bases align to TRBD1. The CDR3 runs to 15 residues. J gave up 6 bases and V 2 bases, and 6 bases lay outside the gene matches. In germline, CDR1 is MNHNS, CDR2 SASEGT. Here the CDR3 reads CASSEIGGASGELFF. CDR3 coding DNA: TGTGCCAGCAGTGAAATAGGGGGCGCCTCCGGGGAGCTGTTTTTT.

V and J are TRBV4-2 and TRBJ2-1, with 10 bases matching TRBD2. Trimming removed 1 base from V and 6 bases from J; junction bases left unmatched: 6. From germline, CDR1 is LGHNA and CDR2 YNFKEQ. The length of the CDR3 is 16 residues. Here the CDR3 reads CASSQGLAGAANEQFF. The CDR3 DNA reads TGTGCCAGCAGCCAAGGACTAGCGGGCGCCGCCAATGAGCAGTTCTTC.

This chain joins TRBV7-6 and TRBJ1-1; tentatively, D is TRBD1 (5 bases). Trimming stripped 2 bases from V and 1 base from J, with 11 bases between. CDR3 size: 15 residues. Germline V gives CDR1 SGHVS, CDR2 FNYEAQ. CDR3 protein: CASSLRDSWNTEAFF. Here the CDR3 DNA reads TGTGCCAGCAGCTTACGTGACAGTTGGAACACTGAAGCTTTCTTT.

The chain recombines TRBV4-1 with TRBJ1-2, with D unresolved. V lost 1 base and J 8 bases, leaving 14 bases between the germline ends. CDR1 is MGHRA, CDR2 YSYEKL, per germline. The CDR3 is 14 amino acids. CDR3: CASSQAAAAWGYTF. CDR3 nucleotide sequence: TGCGCCAGCAGCCAAGCCGCGGCAGCGTGGGGCTACACCTTC.

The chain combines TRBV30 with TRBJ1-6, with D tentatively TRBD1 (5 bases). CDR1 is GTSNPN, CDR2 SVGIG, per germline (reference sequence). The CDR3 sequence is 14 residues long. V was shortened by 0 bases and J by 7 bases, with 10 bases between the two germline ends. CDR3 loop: CAWSVQGNNSPLHF. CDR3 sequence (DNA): TGTGCCTGGAGTGTGCAGGGTAACAATTCACCCCTCCACTTT.

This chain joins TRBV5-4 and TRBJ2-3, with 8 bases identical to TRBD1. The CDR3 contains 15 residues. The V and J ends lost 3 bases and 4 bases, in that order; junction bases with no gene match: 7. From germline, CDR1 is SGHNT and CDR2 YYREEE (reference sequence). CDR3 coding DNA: TGTGCCAGCAGCTCTGGACAGGGAACGGCAGATACGCAGTATTTT. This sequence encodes CASSSGQGTADTQYF. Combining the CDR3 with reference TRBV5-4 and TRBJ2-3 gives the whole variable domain ETGVTQSPTHLIKTRGQQVTLRCSSQSGHNTVSWYQQALGQGPQFIFQYYREEENGRGNFPPRFSGLQFPNYSSELNVNALELDDSALYLCASSSGQGTADTQYFGPGTRLTVL.